This note documents a single T cell receptor beta chain sequence. The sample is drawn from a study of OX40 agonist ivuxolimab in advanced cancers. Generated by immunoSEQ multiplex PCR, the TCRdb table keeps only in-frame clones and is missing some. The sample holds around 20,000 clones, about 76% seen once. Sequenced here: CD4+ or CD8+ T cells sorted from blood, sampled in a trial of the OX40 agonist ivuxolimab. This clonotype originated in an adult with an advanced solid tumor such as melanoma, head and neck, liver or kidney cancer.

CDR3 residues: CASSGTVGHTF. The CDR3 DNA sequence: TGTGCCAGCAGTGGGACAGTCGGCCACACCTTC. This chain links TRBV2 with TRBJ1-2; the D gene is possibly TRBD1 (6 bases). V shed 4 bases and J shed 12 bases, with 12 bases lying between them. The length of the CDR3 is 11 residues. The germline gives CDR1 SNHLY, CDR2 FYNNEI.